These T cell receptor beta chains were read from a single sample in a study of T cells in Graves' hyperthyroidism and ophthalmopathy. Each CDR3 protein gets one entry after TCRdb re-called the multiplex PCR reads with MiXCR. The table records some 250,000 distinct CDR3 sequences, approximately 15% of them present only once. Sequenced material: blood. These receptors all come from a woman aged 40 to 49 with Graves' hyperthyroidism that later progressed to Graves' ophthalmopathy. Both conserved end residues are part of each CDR3. Fields, in order: D gene, V gene, clone size, J gene, CDR3 protein, CDR3 DNA. D genes are given only for firm matches. The size entry is marked missing in some rows and otherwise reads once, few, many or a size class.

D: TRBD1
V: TRBV19
size: NA
J: TRBJ1-5
CDR3: CASSTGGDQPQHF
DNA: TGTGCCAGTAGTACAGGGGGGGATCAGCCCCAGCATTTT

D: TRBD2
V: TRBV7-9
size: many
J: TRBJ2-2
CDR3: CASSLALAGGRRNTGELFF
DNA: TGTGCCAGCAGCTTAGCGCTAGCGGGAGGACGTCGGAACACCGGGGAGCTGTTTTTT

D: TRBD1
V: TRBV11-2
size: many
J: TRBJ1-1
CDR3: CASSTLTGYTEAFF
DNA: TGTGCCAGCAGCACCCTGACAGGGTACACTGAAGCTTTCTTT

D: NA
V: TRBV20-1
size: many
J: TRBJ1-1
CDR3: CSARDKAGLETTEAFF
DNA: TGCAGTGCTAGAGATAAAGCAGGGTTAGAGACGACTGAAGCTTTCTTT

D: NA
V: TRBV11-2
size: many
J: TRBJ1-1
CDR3: CASSLVHGGPFF
DNA: TGTGCCAGCAGCTTAGTACACGGGGGCCCTTTCTTT

D: NA
V: TRBV18
size: few
J: TRBJ2-1
CDR3: CASSPSGTGHEQFF
DNA: TGTGCCAGCTCACCGAGCGGGACAGGACATGAGCAGTTCTTC

D: NA
V: TRBV6-5
size: many
J: TRBJ2-2
CDR3: CASSYSTSGIDTGELFF
DNA: TGTGCCAGCAGTTACTCGACATCGGGGATTGACACCGGGGAGCTGTTTTTT

D: NA
V: TRBV5-1
size: few
J: TRBJ1-2
CDR3: CASSLQGPNYGYTF
DNA: TGCGCCAGCAGCTTGCAGGGGCCCAACTATGGCTACACCTTC

D: NA
V: TRBV7-9
size: many
J: TRBJ2-7
CDR3: CASSRKTSYEQYF
DNA: TGTGCCAGCAGCCGCAAGACTTCCTACGAGCAGTACTTC

D: NA
V: TRBV12-3/TRBV12-4
size: many
J: TRBJ2-7
CDR3: CASSISGPGYEQYF
DNA: TGTGCCAGCAGTATCTCCGGTCCTGGATACGAGCAGTACTTC

D: TRBD2
V: TRBV28
size: NA
J: TRBJ2-7
CDR3: CASSHPWTSGRFVWYEQYF
DNA: TGTGCCAGCAGTCATCCATGGACTAGCGGGAGATTTGTGTGGTACGAGCAGTACTTC

D: NA
V: TRBV27
size: many
J: TRBJ1-5
CDR3: CASSFLGGNQPQHF
DNA: TGTGCCAGCAGTTTCCTCGGCGGTAATCAGCCCCAGCATTTT

D: NA
V: TRBV20-1
size: many
J: TRBJ1-1
CDR3: CSAGPQGHTEAFF
DNA: TGCAGTGCTGGCCCTCAAGGGCACACTGAAGCTTTCTTT

D: NA
V: TRBV20-1
size: many
J: TRBJ2-1
CDR3: CSATLGLTVSSYNEQFF
DNA: TGCAGTGCTACCCTCGGGTTGACGGTGAGCTCCTACAATGAGCAGTTCTTC

D: NA
V: TRBV11-1
size: NA
J: TRBJ2-3
CDR3: CASNAGLGTDTQYF
DNA: TGTGCCAGCAACGCGGGATTGGGAACAGATACGCAGTATTTT

D: NA
V: TRBV2
size: many
J: TRBJ2-1
CDR3: CASSAGFHTEQFF
DNA: TGTGCCAGCAGCGCCGGGTTCCACACTGAGCAGTTCTTC

D: NA
V: TRBV7-9
size: many
J: TRBJ2-5
CDR3: CASSDDFGETQYF
DNA: TGTGCCAGCAGCGACGACTTCGGGGAGACCCAGTACTTC

D: NA
V: TRBV18
size: many
J: TRBJ2-7
CDR3: CASSPPLSRYGEQYF
DNA: TGTGCCAGCTCACCACCGCTGTCACGCTATGGCGAGCAGTACTTC

D: TRBD2
V: TRBV4-1
size: many
J: TRBJ2-7
CDR3: CASSQDNGLAGEISYEQYF
DNA: TGCGCCAGCAGCCAAGATAACGGACTAGCGGGAGAAATCTCCTACGAGCAGTACTTC

D: NA
V: TRBV28
size: many
J: TRBJ2-3
CDR3: CASSSSGRTDTQYF
DNA: TGTGCCAGCAGTTCCTCAGGTCGCACAGATACGCAGTATTTT

D: NA
V: TRBV12-3/TRBV12-4
size: few
J: TRBJ2-7
CDR3: CASSPRWRAYEQYF
DNA: TGTGCCAGCAGTCCCCGGTGGAGGGCCTACGAGCAGTACTTC

D: TRBD2
V: TRBV6-1
size: many
J: TRBJ2-3
CDR3: CASSLGLLKDTQYF
DNA: TGTGCCAGCAGCTTGGGACTACTTAAGGATACGCAGTATTTT

D: NA
V: TRBV11-2
size: many
J: TRBJ2-4
CDR3: CASSLGQGIQYF
DNA: TGTGCCAGCAGCTTAGGTCAGGGCATTCAGTACTTC